The sequence of this T cell receptor beta chain was determined in a study of T cell changes during pregnancy in multiple sclerosis. V shed 7 bases, J shed 4 bases, and the junction held 12 bases outside the gene matches. CDR1 is SGHAT, CDR2 FQDESV, per germline (reference sequence). The CDR3 length is 16 residues. Profiled with immunoSEQ multiplex PCR; TCRdb holds only in-frame clones, not every one. The table shows around 69,000 clones, with 90% occurring only once. This clone was recorded only once. The sequence came from a female donor in good health, enrolled as a control in a pregnancy study. This material consisted of peripheral blood, taken in the second trimester of pregnancy. The rearrangement joins TRBV11-1 to TRBJ2-3, with 9 bases fitting TRBD1. The CDR3 is CASTYKKGQGADTQYF. CDR3 bases: TGTGCCAGCACCTACAAAAAGGGACAGGGAGCAGATACGCAGTATTTT. Looking up the rest from reference TRBV11-1 and TRBJ2-3 gives the full variable domain: EAEVAQSPRYKITEKSQAVAFWCDPISGHATLYWYRQILGQGPELLVQFQDESVVDDSQLPKDRFSAERLKGVDSTLKIQPAELGDSAMYLCASTYKKGQGADTQYFGPGTRLTVL.